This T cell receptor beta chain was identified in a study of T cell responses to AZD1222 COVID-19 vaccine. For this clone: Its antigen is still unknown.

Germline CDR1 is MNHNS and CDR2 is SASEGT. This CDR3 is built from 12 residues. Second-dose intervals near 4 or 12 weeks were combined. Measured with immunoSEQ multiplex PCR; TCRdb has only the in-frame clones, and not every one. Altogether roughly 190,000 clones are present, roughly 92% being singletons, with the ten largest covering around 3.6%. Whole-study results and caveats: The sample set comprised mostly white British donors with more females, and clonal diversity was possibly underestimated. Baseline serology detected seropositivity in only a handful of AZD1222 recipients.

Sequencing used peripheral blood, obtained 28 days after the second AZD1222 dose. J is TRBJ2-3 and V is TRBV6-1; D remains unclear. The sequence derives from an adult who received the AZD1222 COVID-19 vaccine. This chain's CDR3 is CATRREKDTQYF. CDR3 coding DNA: TGTGCGACAAGAAGAGAGAAGGATACGCAGTATTTT.